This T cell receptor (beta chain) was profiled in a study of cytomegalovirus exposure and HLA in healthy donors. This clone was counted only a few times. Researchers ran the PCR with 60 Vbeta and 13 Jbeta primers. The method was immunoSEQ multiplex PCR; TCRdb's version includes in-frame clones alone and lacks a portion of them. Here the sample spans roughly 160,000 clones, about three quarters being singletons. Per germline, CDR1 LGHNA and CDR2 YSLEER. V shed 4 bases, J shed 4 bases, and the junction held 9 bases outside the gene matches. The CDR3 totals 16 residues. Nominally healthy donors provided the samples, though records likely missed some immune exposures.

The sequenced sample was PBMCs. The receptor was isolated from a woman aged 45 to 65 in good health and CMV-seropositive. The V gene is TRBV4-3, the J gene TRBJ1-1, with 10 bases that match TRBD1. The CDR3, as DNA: TGCGCCAGCAGCCCCTCTCCGGGACAGGGGTCCACTGAAGCTTTCTTT. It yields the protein CASSPSPGQGSTEAFF.